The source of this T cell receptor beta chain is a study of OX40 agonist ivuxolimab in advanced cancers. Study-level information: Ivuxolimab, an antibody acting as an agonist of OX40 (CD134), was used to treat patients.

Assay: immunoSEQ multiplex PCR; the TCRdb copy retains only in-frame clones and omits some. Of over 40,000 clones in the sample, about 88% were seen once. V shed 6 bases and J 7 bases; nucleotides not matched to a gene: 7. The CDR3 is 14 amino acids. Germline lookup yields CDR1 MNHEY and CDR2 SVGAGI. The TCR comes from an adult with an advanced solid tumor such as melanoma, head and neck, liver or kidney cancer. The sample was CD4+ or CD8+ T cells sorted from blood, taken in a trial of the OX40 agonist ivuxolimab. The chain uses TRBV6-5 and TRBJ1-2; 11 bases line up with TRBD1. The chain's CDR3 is CASSNGQGASGYTF. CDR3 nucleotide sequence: TGTGCCAGCAGCAATGGACAGGGGGCATCTGGCTACACCTTC.